This T cell receptor beta chain was identified in a study of blood T cell repertoires in COVID-19. A Seattle source enrolled patients during active infection and followed them longitudinally. Assay: immunoSEQ multiplex PCR; the TCRdb copy retains only in-frame clones and omits some. In the table there are more than 95,000 clones, approximately 74% of which are singletons. This CDR3 region has 13 residues. The sequence came from a man older than 75 with COVID-19, enrolled during active disease. The rearrangement links TRBV21-1 to TRBJ2-3; TRBD2 is the table's D call and was not checked against the DNA. TRBV21-1 has pseudogene status. The source material was peripheral blood. The CDR3 spells CARKMLTTDTQYF. The DNA of the CDR3 is TGTGCCAGGAAAATGCTAACCACAGATACGCAGTATTTT.